This TCR beta chain stems from a study of T-cell reconstitution after alpha-beta-depleted transplantation in children (dated by TCRdb to the mid-2010s). Notes on the research overall: T-cell immune reconstitution after TCRalphabeta/CD19-depleted allogeneic hematopoietic cell transplantation in children was quantitatively tracked in the study by means of TCR repertoire profiling.

In the paper's terms, the treatment or condition label means: allogeneic hematopoietic cell transplantation with graft depleted of TCRalphabeta T cells and CD19 B cells. The children who served as transplant recipients had been given grafts of TCRalphabeta/CD19-depleted allogeneic hematopoietic cells. Libraries came from PCR. The instrument given in TCRdb is Illumina HiSeq 2500. To normalize quantification of the TCRbeta repertoire, the TCR libraries were built with molecular barcoding that relied on unique molecular identifiers. TCRdb trimmed the raw reads at Q25, called clones with MiXCR and kept productive beta chains. All rows with the same CDR3 protein become a single entry with the most common DNA and genes. The sample table shows about 350,000 distinct CDR3 sequences, and about 17% are seen once. The ten largest clonotypes hold roughly 40% of the sample. General findings and caveats noted by the study authors: Hyperexpanded clone frequencies declined over subsequent months; after one year, T-cell counts and TCRbeta diversity were mostly attributed to newly produced T cells. The apparently early alphabetaT-cell count recovery about two months after transplant was reportedly dependent on only several hundred rapidly expanded clones derived from non-depleted graft cells. In some patients, high TCRbeta diversity at day 60 was attributed to recipient T cells and intrathymic progenitors that had survived conditioning.

The germline V gene sets CDR1 to SQVTM and CDR2 to ANQGSEA. Trimming takes 7 bases from V and 0 bases from J, and the germline ends sit 6 bases apart. Spanning cysteine to phenylalanine, the CDR3 consists of 12 amino acids. The read is trimmed to its CDR3 DNA, 36 bases read in frame from base 1. This clonotype was counted ten times or more. This receptor's antigen is unknown. Base qualities are not provided; no much larger clone lies one nucleotide away. The receptor was derived from a male patient between 2 and 10 years old who had a stem cell transplant for acute lymphoblastic leukemia, so the T cells may come from the graft donor. Sample: PBMCs, mostly from graft donor cells, taken 360 days after TCRalphabeta/CD19-depleted stem cell transplant. The chain is made from TRBV29-1 and TRBJ2-2; too little of a D gene remains to name it. The sequenced DNA is TGCAGCGCCGTAGCGAACACCGGGGAGCTGTTTTTT. Protein translation: CSAVANTGELFF.